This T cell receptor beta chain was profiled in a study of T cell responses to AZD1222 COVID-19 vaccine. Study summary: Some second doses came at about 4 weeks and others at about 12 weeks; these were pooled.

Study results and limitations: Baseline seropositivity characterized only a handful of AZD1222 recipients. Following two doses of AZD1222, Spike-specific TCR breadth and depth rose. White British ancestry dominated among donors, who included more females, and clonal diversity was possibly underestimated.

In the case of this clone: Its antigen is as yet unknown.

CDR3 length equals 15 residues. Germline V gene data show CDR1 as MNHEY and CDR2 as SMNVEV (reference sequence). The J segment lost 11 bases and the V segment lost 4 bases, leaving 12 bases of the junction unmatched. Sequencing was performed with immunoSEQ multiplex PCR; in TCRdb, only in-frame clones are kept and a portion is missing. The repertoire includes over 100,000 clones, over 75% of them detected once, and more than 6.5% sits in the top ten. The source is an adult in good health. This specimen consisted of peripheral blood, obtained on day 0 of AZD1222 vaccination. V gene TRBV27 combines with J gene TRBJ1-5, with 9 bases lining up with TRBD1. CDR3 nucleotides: TGTGCCAGCAGTTCGGGACAGGGTCGCGGTCGGGCCCAGCATTTT. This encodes CASSSGQGRGRAQHF.